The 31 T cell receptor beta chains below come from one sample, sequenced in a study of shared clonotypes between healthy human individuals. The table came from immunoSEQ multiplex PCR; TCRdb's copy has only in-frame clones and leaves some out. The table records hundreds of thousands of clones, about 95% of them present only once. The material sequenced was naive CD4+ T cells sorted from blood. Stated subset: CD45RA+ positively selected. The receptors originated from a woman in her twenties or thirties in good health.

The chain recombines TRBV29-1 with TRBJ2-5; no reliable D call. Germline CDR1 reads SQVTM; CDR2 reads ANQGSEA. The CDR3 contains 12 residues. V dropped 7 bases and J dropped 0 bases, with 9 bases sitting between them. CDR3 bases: TGCAGCGGGGCTGCTGACCAAGAGACCCAGTACTTC. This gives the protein CSGAADQETQYF.

CDR3 sequence (DNA): TGTGCCAGCACAACCAGGGGACTAGCGGGATCTTTAGCCAAAAACATTCAGTACTTC. It yields the protein CASTTRGLAGSLAKNIQYF. The J gene is TRBJ2-4, the V gene TRBV13; 13 bases agree with TRBD2. Germline lookup yields CDR1 PRHDT and CDR2 FYEKMQ (reference sequence). V gave up 7 bases and J gave up 0 bases; unmatched junction bases: 12. CDR3 size: 19 residues. The whole variable domain, filled in from reference TRBV13 and TRBJ2-4, reads AAGVIQSPRHLIKEKRETATLKCYPIPRHDTVYWYQQGPGQDPQFLISFYEKMQSDKGSIPDRFSAQQFSDYHSELNMSSLELGDSALYFCASTTRGLAGSLAKNIQYFGAGTRLSVL.

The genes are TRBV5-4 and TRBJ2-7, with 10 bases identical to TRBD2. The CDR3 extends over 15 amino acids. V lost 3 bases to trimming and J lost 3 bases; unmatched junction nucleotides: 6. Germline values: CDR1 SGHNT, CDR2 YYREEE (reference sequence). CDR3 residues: CASSSLAGDLYEQYF. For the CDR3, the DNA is TGTGCCAGCAGCTCGCTAGCGGGAGATCTCTACGAGCAGTACTTC.

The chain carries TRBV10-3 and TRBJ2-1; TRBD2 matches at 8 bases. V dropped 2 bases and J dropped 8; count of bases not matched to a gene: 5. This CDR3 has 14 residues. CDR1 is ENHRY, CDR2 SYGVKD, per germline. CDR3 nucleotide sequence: TGTGCCATCAGTGAGGGGCGGGAGGCCGATGAGCAGTTCTTC. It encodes CAISEGREADEQFF.

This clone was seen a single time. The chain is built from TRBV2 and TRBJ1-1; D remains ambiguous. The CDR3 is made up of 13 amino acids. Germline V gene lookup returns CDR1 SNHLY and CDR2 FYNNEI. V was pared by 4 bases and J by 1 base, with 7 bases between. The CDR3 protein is CASSADSNTEAFF. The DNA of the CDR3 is TGTGCCAGCAGTGCTGATTCGAACACTGAAGCTTTCTTT.

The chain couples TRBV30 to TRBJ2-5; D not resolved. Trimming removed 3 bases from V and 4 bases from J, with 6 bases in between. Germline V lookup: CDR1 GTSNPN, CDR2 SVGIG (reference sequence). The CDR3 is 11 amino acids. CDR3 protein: CAWSLGETQYF. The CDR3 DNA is TGTGCCTGGAGCTTAGGAGAGACCCAGTACTTC.

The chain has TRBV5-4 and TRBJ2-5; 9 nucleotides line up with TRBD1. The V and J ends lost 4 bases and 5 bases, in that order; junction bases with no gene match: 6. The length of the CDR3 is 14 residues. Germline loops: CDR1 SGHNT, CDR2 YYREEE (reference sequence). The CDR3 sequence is CASSPQDRGETQYF. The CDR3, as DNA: TGTGCCAGCAGCCCCCAGGACAGGGGTGAGACCCAGTACTTC.

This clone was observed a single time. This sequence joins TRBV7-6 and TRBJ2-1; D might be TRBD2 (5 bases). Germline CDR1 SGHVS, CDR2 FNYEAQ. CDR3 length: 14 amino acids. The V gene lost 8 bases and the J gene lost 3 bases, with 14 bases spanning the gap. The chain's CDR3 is CASVEAENYNEQFF. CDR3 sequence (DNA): TGTGCCAGCGTTGAAGCGGAGAACTACAATGAGCAGTTCTTC. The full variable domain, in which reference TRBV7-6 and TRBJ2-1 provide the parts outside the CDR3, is GAGVSQSPRYKVTKRGQDVALRCDPISGHVSLYWYRQALGQGPEFLTYFNYEAQQDKSGLPNDRFSAERPEGSISTLTIQRTEQRDSAMYRCASVEAENYNEQFFGPGTRLTVL.

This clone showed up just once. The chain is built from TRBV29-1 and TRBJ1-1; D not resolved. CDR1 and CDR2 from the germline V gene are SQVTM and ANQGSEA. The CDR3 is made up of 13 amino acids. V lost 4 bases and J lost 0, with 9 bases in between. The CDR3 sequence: CSVAWDMNTEAFF. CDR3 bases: TGCAGCGTTGCTTGGGATATGAACACTGAAGCTTTCTTT.

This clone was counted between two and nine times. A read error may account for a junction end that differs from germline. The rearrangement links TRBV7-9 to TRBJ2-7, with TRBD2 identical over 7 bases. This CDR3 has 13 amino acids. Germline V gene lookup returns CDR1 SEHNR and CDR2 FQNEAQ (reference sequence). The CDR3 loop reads CASSAAGSVNLDF. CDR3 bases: TGTGCCAGCAGTGCAGCGGGGTCTGTCAATCTGGACTTC.

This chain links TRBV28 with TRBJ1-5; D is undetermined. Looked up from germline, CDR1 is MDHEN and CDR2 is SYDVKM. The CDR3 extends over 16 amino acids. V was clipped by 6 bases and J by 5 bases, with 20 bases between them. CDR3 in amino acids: CASSSSALGVHQPQHF. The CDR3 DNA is TGTGCCAGCAGCTCATCAGCCCTGGGAGTACATCAGCCCCAGCATTTT.

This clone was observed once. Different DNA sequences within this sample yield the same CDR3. The CDR3 coding sequence is TGTGCCAGCAGCTTACTAGCGGGGACCTACGAGCAGTACTTC. It yields the protein CASSLLAGTYEQYF. This chain links TRBV11-2 with TRBJ2-7, with 9 bases that match TRBD2. Germline V gives CDR1 SGHAT, CDR2 FQNNGV. This CDR3 spans 14 amino acids. The ends lost 2 bases at V and 2 bases at J; junction bases unmatched: 1.

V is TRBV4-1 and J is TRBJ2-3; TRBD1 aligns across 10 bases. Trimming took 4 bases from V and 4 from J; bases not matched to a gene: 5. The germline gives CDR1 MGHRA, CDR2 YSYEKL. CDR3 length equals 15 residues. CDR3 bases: TGCGCCAGCAGCCCGGGACAGGGGCGGGCAGATACGCAGTATTTT. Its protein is CASSPGQGRADTQYF.

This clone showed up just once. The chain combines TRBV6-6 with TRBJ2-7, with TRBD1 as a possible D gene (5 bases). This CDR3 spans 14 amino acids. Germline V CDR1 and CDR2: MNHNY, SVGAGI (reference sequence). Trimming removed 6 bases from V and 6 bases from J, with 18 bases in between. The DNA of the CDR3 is TGTGCCAGCAGACCTCAGGGAAAGCAGGGCGAGCAGTACTTC. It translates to CASRPQGKQGEQYF.

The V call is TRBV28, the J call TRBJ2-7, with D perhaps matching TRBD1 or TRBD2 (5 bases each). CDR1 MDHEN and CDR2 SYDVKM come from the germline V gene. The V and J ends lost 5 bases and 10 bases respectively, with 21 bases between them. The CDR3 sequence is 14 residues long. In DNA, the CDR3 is TGTGCCAGCAGTCAGCCGGGACCCCTCGGGAAACAGTACTTC. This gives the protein CASSQPGPLGKQYF.

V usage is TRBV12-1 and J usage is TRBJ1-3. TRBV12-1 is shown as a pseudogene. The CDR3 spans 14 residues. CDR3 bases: TGTGCCAGCAGCTTTGCAAAAGGTGGAAACACCATATATTTT. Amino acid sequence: CASSFAKGGNTIYF.

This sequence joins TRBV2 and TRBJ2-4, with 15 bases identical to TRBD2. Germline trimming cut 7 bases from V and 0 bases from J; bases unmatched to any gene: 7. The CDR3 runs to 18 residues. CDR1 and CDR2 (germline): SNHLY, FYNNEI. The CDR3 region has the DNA TGTGCCAGCACCCGGACTAGCGGGAGGGCCTTAGCCAAAAACATTCAGTACTTC. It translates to CASTRTSGRALAKNIQYF.

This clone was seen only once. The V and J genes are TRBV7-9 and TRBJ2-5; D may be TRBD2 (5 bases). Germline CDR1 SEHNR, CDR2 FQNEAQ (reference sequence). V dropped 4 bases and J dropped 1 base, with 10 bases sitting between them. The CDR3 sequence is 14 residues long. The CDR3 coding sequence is TGTGCCAGCAGCTCCCTGGGAGCCCAAGAGACCCAGTACTTC. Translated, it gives CASSSLGAQETQYF.

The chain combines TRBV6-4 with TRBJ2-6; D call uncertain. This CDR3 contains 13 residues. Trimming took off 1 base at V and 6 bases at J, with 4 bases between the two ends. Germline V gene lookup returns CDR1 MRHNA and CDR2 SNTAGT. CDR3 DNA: TGTGCCAGCAGTGACTATCCGGCCAACGTCCTGACTTTC. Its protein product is CASSDYPANVLTF.

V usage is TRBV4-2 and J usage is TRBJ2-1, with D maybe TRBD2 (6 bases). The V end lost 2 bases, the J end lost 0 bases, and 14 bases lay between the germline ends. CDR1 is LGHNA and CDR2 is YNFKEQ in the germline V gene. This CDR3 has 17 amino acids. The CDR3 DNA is TGTGCCAGCAGCCAACGGGTAGGGACTTCCTCCTACAATGAGCAGTTCTTC. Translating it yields CASSQRVGTSSYNEQFF.

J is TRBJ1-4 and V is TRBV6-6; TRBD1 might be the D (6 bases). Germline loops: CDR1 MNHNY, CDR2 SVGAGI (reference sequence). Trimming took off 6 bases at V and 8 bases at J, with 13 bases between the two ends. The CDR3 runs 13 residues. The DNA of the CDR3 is TGTGCCAGCAGGCGCGACAGGTGGGAAAAACTGTTTTTT. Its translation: CASRRDRWEKLFF.

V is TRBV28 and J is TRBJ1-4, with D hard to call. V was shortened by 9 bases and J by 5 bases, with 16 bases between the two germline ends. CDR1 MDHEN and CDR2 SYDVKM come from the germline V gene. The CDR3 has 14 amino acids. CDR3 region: CASQEEPLNEKLFF. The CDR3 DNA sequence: TGTGCCAGTCAAGAGGAGCCCCTAAATGAAAAACTGTTTTTT. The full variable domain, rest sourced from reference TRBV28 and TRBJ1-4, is DVKVTQSSRYLVKRTGEKVFLECVQDMDHENMFWYRQDPGLGLRLIYFSYDVKMKEKGDIPEGYSVSREKKERFSLILESASTNQTSMYLCASQEEPLNEKLFFGSGTQLSVL.

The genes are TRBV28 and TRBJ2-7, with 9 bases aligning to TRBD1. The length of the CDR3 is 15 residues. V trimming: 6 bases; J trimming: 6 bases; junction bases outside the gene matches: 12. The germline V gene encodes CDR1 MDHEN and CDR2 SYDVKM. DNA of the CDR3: TGTGCCAGCAGACCTGACGGGACAGGGTACCCCGAGCAGTACTTC. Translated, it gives CASRPDGTGYPEQYF.

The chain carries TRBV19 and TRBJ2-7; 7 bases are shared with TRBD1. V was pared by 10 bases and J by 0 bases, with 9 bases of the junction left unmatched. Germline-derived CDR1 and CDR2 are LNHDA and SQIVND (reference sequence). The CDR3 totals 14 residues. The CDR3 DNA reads TGTGCCACCACCGGGCAGGGGGTCTCCTACGAGCAGTACTTC. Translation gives CATTGQGVSYEQYF.

CDR3 sequence reads: CASSEVGGHEQYF. CDR3 coding DNA: TGTGCCAGCAGTGAAGTCGGAGGCCACGAGCAGTACTTC. The chain is built from TRBV2 and TRBJ2-7, with D perhaps matching TRBD2 (5 bases). V lost 1 base to trimming and J lost 5 bases, with 9 bases between them. Germline V lookup: CDR1 SNHLY, CDR2 FYNNEI. The CDR3 length is 13 residues.

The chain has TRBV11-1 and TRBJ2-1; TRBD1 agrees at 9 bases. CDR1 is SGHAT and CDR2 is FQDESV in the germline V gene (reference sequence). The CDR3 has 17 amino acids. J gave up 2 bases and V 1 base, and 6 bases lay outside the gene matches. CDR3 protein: CASSLVGQGIPYNEQFF. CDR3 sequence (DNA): TGTGCCAGCAGCTTAGTGGGACAGGGTATCCCCTACAATGAGCAGTTCTTC.

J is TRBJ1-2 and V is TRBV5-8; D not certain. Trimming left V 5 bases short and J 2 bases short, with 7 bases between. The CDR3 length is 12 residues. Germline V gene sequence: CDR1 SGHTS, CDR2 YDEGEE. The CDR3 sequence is CASRPINYGYTF. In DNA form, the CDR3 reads TGTGCCAGCAGGCCGATAAACTATGGCTACACCTTC.

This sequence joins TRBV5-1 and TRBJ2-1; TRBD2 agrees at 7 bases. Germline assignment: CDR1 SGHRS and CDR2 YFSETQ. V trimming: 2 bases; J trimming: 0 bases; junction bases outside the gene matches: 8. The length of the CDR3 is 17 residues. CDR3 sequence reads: CASSLHGTTTSYNEQFF. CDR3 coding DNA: TGCGCCAGCAGCTTACACGGGACTACGACCTCCTACAATGAGCAGTTCTTC.

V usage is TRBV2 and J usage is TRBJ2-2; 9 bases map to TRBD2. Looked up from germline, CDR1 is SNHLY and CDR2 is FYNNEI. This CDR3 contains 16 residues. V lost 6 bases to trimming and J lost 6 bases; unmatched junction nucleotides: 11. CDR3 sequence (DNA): TGTGCCAGCAGCGGGGGAAATAGCGGGAGAGCCGGGGAGCTGTTTTTT. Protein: CASSGGNSGRAGELFF.

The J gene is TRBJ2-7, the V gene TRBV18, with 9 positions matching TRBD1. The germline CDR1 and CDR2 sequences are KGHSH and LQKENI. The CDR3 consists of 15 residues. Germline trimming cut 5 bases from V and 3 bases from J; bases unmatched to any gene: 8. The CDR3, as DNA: TGTGCCAGCTCAGCACGGGGACAGGGATACTACGAGCAGTACTTC. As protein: CASSARGQGYYEQYF. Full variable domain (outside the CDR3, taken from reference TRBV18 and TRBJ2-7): NAGVMQNPRHLVRRRGQEARLRCSPMKGHSHVYWYRQLPEEGLKFMVYLQKENIIDESGMPKERFSAEFPKEGPSILRIQQVVRGDSAAYFCASSARGQGYYEQYFGPGTRLTVT.

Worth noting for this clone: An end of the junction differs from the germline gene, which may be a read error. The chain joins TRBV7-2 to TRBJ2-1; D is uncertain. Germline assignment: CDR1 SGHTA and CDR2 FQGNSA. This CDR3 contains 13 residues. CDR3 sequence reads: CASSFGPEYDQFF. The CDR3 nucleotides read TGTGCCAGCAGCTTTGGGCCCGAATATGATCAGTTCTTC. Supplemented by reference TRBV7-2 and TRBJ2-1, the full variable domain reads GAGVSQSPSNKVTEKGKDVELRCDPISGHTALYWYRQSLGQGLEFLIYFQGNSAPDKSGLPSDRFSAERTGGSVSTLTIQRTQQEDSAVYLCASSFGPEYDQFFGPGTRLTVL.